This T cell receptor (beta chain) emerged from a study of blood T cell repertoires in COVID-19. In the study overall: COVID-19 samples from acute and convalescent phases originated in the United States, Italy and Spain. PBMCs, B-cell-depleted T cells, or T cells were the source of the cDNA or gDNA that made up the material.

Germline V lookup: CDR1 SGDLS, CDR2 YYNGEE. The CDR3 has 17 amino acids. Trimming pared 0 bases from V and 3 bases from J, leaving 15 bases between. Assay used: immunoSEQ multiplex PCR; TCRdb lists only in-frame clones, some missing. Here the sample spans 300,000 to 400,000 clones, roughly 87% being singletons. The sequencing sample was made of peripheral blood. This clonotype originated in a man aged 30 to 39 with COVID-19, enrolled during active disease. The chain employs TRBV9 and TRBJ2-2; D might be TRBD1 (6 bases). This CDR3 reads CASSVAPRGGDTGELFF. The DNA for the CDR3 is TGTGCCAGCAGCGTAGCTCCCCGAGGGGGAGACACCGGGGAGCTGTTTTTT.